These 23 T cell receptor beta chains were all obtained from the same sample, sequenced in a study of T cell repertoires in cytomegalovirus infection. Their recognized antigens are unknown. TCRdb fed the reads into MiXCR, producing one record per CDR3 protein. The table shows 55,000 to 85,000 distinct CDR3 sequences, with 20% occurring only once. This sample comprised CD8+ T cells from cultured PBMCs, obtained from culture after CMV antigen stimulation. All receptors derive from a human donor in good health (CMV status not recorded). Some clones in this sample may be carry-over from other donors' samples.

In its sample, this clonotype was seen once. The genes are TRBV5-5 and TRBJ1-1, with D unresolved. The CDR3 covers 12 residues. Germline values: CDR1 SGHKS, CDR2 YYEKEE (reference sequence). V was cut by 0 bases and J by 7 bases, with 7 bases left in between. Here the CDR3 reads CASSLGPVEAFF. The CDR3 DNA follows: TGTGCCAGCAGCTTGGGACCCGTTGAAGCTTTCTTT.

This clonotype was seen more than once but under ten times. V gene TRBV7-9 combines with J gene TRBJ1-1; D perhaps matches TRBD1 (5 bases). V lost 1 base, J lost 5 bases, and 14 bases lay in between. Looked up from germline, CDR1 is SEHNR and CDR2 is FQNEAQ (reference sequence). The CDR3 covers 15 residues. The CDR3 protein is CASSLDIRVWTEAFF. DNA for the CDR3: TGTGCCAGCAGCTTAGATATCAGGGTGTGGACTGAAGCTTTCTTT.

This clonotype was seen a handful of times. This chain joins TRBV7-6 and TRBJ2-5, with no clear D. Trimming stripped 5 bases from V and 4 bases from J, with 11 bases between. CDR3 length: 13 residues. Per germline, CDR1 SGHVS and CDR2 FNYEAQ. This CDR3 reads CASSPPVRETQYF. CDR3 coding DNA: TGTGCCAGCAGCCCGCCCGTAAGAGAGACCCAGTACTTC.

V usage is TRBV6-1 and J usage is TRBJ1-3; 7 bases agree with TRBD1. The V gene's germline CDR1 is MNHNS and CDR2 SASEGT. The CDR3 covers 15 residues. Trimming took 6 bases from V and 4 from J; bases not matched to a gene: 9. The CDR3 loop is CASRTTWDSGNTIYF. The CDR3 DNA reads TGTGCCAGCAGGACTACCTGGGACAGCGGAAACACCATATATTTT.

The CDR3 DNA sequence: TGTGCCAGCAGCGAGCGGGGGGAATGGTACGAGCAGTACTTC. Translating it yields CASSERGEWYEQYF. The chain combines TRBV27 with TRBJ2-7; 9 nucleotides agree with TRBD2. The CDR3 spans 14 residues. CDR1 is MNHEY, CDR2 SMNVEV, per germline (reference sequence). The V segment lost 6 bases and the J segment 4 bases; nucleotides outside the gene matches: 7.

This clonotype turned up a few times. This rearrangement joins TRBV6-1 to TRBJ2-1; D uncertain. CDR1 is MNHNS, CDR2 SASEGT, per germline. V was pared by 4 bases and J by 10 bases, with 8 bases between. The CDR3 consists of 11 residues. The CDR3 DNA reads TGTGCCAGCAGTGGCACGAGGGAGCAGTTCTTC. Translation gives CASSGTREQFF.

The table lists this clonotype with many counts. This chain links TRBV7-8 with TRBJ1-4, with 9 bases fitting TRBD1. J lost 8 bases, V lost 2 bases, and 9 bases had no gene match. CDR1 and CDR2 from the germline V gene are SGHVS and FQNEAQ. The CDR3 has 16 amino acids. CDR3 loop: CASSLTGTGKEEKLFF. CDR3 bases: TGTGCCAGCAGCTTAACTGGGACAGGGAAGGAAGAAAAACTGTTTTTT.

This rearrangement joins TRBV27 to TRBJ2-7; possible D gene TRBD1, 6 bases. The CDR3 loop spans 15 amino acids. The V gene's germline CDR1 is MNHEY and CDR2 SMNVEV (reference sequence). The V end lost 2 bases, the J end lost 4 bases, and 15 bases lay between the germline ends. For the CDR3, the DNA is TGTGCCAGCAGTTTAGTAGGACAGACGCTATACGAGCAGTACTTC. Its translation is CASSLVGQTLYEQYF.

The chain has TRBV4-1 and TRBJ1-1; D unclear. This CDR3 is built from 15 residues. Germline V lookup: CDR1 MGHRA, CDR2 YSYEKL. The V end lost 0 bases, the J end lost 10 bases, and 18 bases lay between the germline ends. As DNA, the CDR3 is TGCGCCAGCAGCCAAGAAATCCGTCCCGAGCGTGGAGCTTTCTTT. Residues: CASSQEIRPERGAFF.

The chain couples TRBV14 to TRBJ1-1, with D unclear. The V gene's germline CDR1 is SGHDN and CDR2 FVKESK. V dropped 3 bases and J dropped 6 bases, with 11 bases sitting between them. This CDR3 is built from 13 residues. In nucleotides, the CDR3 is TGTGCCAGCAGCCAGGGCGTGAGGGCTGAAGCTTTCTTT. It specifies CASSQGVRAEAFF.

This clonotype was observed a few times. CDR3 nucleotides: TGTGCCAGCAGCCCCGGACCCACAGATACGCAGTATTTT. It yields the protein CASSPGPTDTQYF. The gene calls are TRBV2 and TRBJ2-3; D is unresolved. The germline V gene encodes CDR1 SNHLY and CDR2 FYNNEI. The CDR3 sequence is 13 residues long. V was shortened by 6 bases and J by 2 bases, with 9 bases between the two germline ends. Combining the CDR3 with reference TRBV2 and TRBJ2-3 gives the whole variable domain EPEVTQTPSHQVTQMGQEVILRCVPISNHLYFYWYRQILGQKVEFLVSFYNNEISEKSEIFDDQFSVERPDGSNFTLKIRSTKLEDSAMYFCASSPGPTDTQYFGPGTRLTVL.

There are a few counts of this clonotype. V usage is TRBV15 and J usage is TRBJ2-7; D could derive from TRBD1 or TRBD2 (7 bases each). V was trimmed by 3 bases and J by 2 bases, leaving 17 bases between them. CDR1 LNHNV and CDR2 YYDKDF come from the germline V gene (reference sequence). The CDR3 loop spans 16 amino acids. As DNA, the CDR3 is TGTGCCACCAGCAGCGCAGGGGGGGTAAGGGCCTACGAGCAGTACTTC. Protein: CATSSAGGVRAYEQYF.

This clonotype was detected only a few times. The chain links TRBV7-2 to TRBJ2-1; D may match TRBD1 or TRBD2 (6 bases each). V was clipped by 2 bases and J by 6 bases, with 11 bases between them. Germline V CDR1 and CDR2: SGHTA, FQGNSA. The CDR3 covers 14 residues. CDR3 nucleotides: TGTGCCAGCAGCTTAAACAGGGAGGTCAATGAGCAGTTCTTC. Its translation is CASSLNREVNEQFF.

This clonotype was seen more than once but under ten times. The chain couples TRBV7-2 to TRBJ1-2, with 12 bases identical to TRBD1. This CDR3 is 16 amino acids long. The ends lost 4 bases at V and 3 bases at J; junction bases unmatched: 6. Germline CDR1 reads SGHTA; CDR2 reads FQGNSA. The CDR3 protein is CASSSRDRGLHYGYTF. Here the CDR3 DNA reads TGTGCCAGCAGCTCCAGGGACAGGGGGCTTCACTATGGCTACACCTTC.

V is TRBV29-1 and J is TRBJ1-2; tentatively, D is TRBD1 (6 bases). V lost 6 bases and J lost 2, with 13 bases in between. Per germline, CDR1 SQVTM and CDR2 ANQGSEA. The length of the CDR3 is 13 residues. CDR3 nucleotides: TGCAGCGTAAGCACAGGGCTCAACTATGGCTACACCTTC. Its translation: CSVSTGLNYGYTF.

The chain is built from TRBV7-8 and TRBJ1-5; TRBD1 is a possible D gene (6 bases). The CDR3 loop spans 14 amino acids. The germline gives CDR1 SGHVS, CDR2 FQNEAQ. Trimming took 1 base from V and 3 from J, leaving 7 bases between them. The DNA of the CDR3 is TGTGCCAGCAGCTTAGGGACAGTCAATCAGCCCCAGCATTTT. It specifies CASSLGTVNQPQHF.

V gene TRBV7-8 combines with J gene TRBJ2-2; D tentatively fits TRBD1 or TRBD2 (5 bases each). Trimming removed 10 bases from V and 7 bases from J, with 19 bases in between. The CDR3 is 14 amino acids. Germline-derived CDR1 and CDR2 are SGHVS and FQNEAQ. The CDR3 DNA follows: TGTGCCAACAAATTGGGACCTCTCGGCGGGGAGCTGTTTTTT. Encoded protein: CANKLGPLGGELFF.

The V and J genes are TRBV12-3 or TRBV12-4 and TRBJ1-6; no reliable D call. V lost 4 bases, J lost 2 bases, and 9 bases lay in between. The length of the CDR3 is 15 residues. The DNA for the CDR3 is TGTGCCAGCAGTTCTCCGGGAACCTATAATTCACCCCTCCACTTT. Translated, it gives CASSSPGTYNSPLHF.

This chain joins TRBV6-6 and TRBJ1-5; 10 nucleotides match TRBD1. J gave up 2 bases and V 2 bases, and 3 bases lay outside the gene matches. In germline, CDR1 is MNHNY, CDR2 SVGAGI (reference sequence). There are 16 residues in the CDR3. Written as DNA, the CDR3 is TGTGCCAGCAGTTACAGGGACAGGGGCGGCAATCAGCCCCAGCATTTT. It translates to CASSYRDRGGNQPQHF.

V and J are TRBV2 and TRBJ2-7; D unresolved. V dropped 7 bases and J dropped 3 bases, with 10 bases sitting between them. Germline V gene data show CDR1 as SNHLY and CDR2 as FYNNEI. CDR3 size: 12 residues. In nucleotides, the CDR3 is TGTGCCAGCATAGGAGTGTACTACGAGCAGTACTTC. It codes for CASIGVYYEQYF. The complete variable domain, with remaining parts taken from reference TRBV2 and TRBJ2-7, reads EPEVTQTPSHQVTQMGQEVILRCVPISNHLYFYWYRQILGQKVEFLVSFYNNEISEKSEIFDDQFSVERPDGSNFTLKIRSTKLEDSAMYFCASIGVYYEQYFGPGTRLTVT.

The rearrangement uses TRBV7-6 and TRBJ2-1; 9 positions match TRBD2. Germline CDR1 and CDR2: SGHVS and FNYEAQ. CDR3 length: 15 residues. With V trimmed by 4 bases and J by 8 bases, 9 bases remained unmatched. CDR3 coding DNA: TGTGCCAGCAGCTACAGCGGGGGGCCCAACGATGAGCAGTTCTTC. It encodes CASSYSGGPNDEQFF. The whole variable domain, filled in from reference TRBV7-6 and TRBJ2-1, reads GAGVSQSPRYKVTKRGQDVALRCDPISGHVSLYWYRQALGQGPEFLTYFNYEAQQDKSGLPNDRFSAERPEGSISTLTIQRTEQRDSAMYRCASSYSGGPNDEQFFGPGTRLTVL.

V gene TRBV7-2 combines with J gene TRBJ1-2, with a possible D match to TRBD1 (6 bases). The CDR3 has 16 residues. The germline V and J ends were trimmed by 5 bases and 8 bases, with 24 bases remaining between them. Germline V CDR1 and CDR2: SGHTA, FQGNSA. As DNA, the CDR3 is TGTGCCAGCAGCCGGAGCTTACAGGGCCCCAGGGGAGGCTACACCTTC. Its translation is CASSRSLQGPRGGYTF.

The CDR3 loop is CATSRDREKLFF. Here the CDR3 DNA reads TGTGCCACCAGCAGAGATCGTGAAAAACTGTTTTTT. This chain joins TRBV15 and TRBJ1-4; D not resolved. The V gene's germline CDR1 is LNHNV and CDR2 YYDKDF (reference sequence). The CDR3 covers 12 residues. The V and J ends lost 0 bases and 7 bases respectively, with 3 bases between them.